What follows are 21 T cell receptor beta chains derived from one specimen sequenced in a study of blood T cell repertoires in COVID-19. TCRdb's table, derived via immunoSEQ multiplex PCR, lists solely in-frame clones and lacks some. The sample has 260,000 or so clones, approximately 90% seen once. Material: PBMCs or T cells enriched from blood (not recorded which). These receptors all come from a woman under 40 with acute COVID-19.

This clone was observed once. The CDR3 DNA sequence: TGTGCCAGCAGCTCTTGGATTAGCGGGGGTAAAGGAGATACGCAGTATTTT. Amino acids: CASSSWISGGKGDTQYF. The chain has TRBV9 and TRBJ2-3; 9 nucleotides line up with TRBD2. V shed 4 bases and J 5 bases; nucleotides not matched to a gene: 14. Germline assignment: CDR1 SGDLS and CDR2 YYNGEE. There are 17 residues in the CDR3.

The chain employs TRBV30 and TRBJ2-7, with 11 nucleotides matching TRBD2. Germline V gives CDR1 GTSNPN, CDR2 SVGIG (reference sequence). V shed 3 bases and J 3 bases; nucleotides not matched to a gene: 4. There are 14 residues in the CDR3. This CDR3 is CAWRLAGANYEQYF. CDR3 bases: TGTGCCTGGAGACTAGCGGGGGCCAACTACGAGCAGTACTTC.

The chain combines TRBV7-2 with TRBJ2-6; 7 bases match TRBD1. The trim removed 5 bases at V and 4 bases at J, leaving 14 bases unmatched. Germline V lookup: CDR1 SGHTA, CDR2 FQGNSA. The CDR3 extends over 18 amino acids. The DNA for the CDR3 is TGTGCCAGCAGCCCAAGACAGGGTAGGGTATCGGGGGCCAACGTCCTGACTTTC. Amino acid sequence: CASSPRQGRVSGANVLTF.

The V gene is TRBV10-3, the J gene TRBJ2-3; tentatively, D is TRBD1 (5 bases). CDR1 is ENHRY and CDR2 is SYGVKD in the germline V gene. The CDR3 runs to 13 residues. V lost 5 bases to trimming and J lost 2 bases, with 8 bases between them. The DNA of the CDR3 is TGTGCCATCAGTATAGGGGACACAGATACGCAGTATTTT. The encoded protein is CAISIGDTDTQYF.

CDR3: CASINLRTGDDMNTEAFF. In DNA, the CDR3 is TGTGCCAGCATCAACCTCAGGACAGGGGATGACATGAACACTGAAGCTTTCTTT. The chain combines TRBV11-2 with TRBJ1-1; TRBD1 matches at 9 bases. With V trimmed by 7 bases and J by 0 bases, 15 bases remained unmatched. CDR1 and CDR2 (germline): SGHAT, FQNNGV. The CDR3 contains 18 residues.

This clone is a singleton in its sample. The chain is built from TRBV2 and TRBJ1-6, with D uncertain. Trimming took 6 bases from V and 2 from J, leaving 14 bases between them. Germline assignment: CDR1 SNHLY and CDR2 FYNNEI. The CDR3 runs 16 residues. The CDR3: CASRVYGQTYNSPLHF. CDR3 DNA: TGTGCCAGCAGGGTCTATGGGCAAACCTATAATTCACCCCTCCACTTT.

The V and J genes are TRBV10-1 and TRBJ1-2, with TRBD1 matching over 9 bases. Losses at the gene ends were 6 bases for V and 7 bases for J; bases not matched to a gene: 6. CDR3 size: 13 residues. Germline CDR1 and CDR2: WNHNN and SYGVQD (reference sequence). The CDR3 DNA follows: TGCGCCAGCAGCGAGGACAGGGGCAGTGGCTACACCTTC. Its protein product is CASSEDRGSGYTF.

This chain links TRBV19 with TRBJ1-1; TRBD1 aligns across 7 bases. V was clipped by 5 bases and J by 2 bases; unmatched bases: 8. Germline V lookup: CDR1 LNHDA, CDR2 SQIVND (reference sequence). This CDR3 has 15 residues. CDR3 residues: CASSFVQGGNTEAFF. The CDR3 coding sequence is TGTGCCAGTAGTTTCGTTCAGGGGGGTAACACTGAAGCTTTCTTT.

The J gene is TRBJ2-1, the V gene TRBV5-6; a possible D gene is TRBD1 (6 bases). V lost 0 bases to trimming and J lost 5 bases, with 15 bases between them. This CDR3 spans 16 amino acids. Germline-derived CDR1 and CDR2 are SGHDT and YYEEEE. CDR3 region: CASSLAPAGAHNEQFF. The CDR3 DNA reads TGTGCCAGCAGCTTGGCCCCGGCAGGGGCGCACAATGAGCAGTTCTTC.

CDR3 coding DNA: TGTGCCAGCAGTTTACAGTATGGGGCCGGAGAGACCCAGTACTTC. Protein product: CASSLQYGAGETQYF. V usage is TRBV28 and J usage is TRBJ2-5, with D tentatively TRBD1 (5 bases). The CDR3 has 15 residues. V dropped 2 bases and J dropped 4 bases, with 14 bases sitting between them. Germline-derived CDR1 and CDR2 are MDHEN and SYDVKM.

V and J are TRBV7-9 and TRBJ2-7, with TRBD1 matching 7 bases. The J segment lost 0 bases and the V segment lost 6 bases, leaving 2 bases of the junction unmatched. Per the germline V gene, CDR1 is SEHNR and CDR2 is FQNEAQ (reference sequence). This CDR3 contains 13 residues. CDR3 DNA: TGTGCCAGCAGAAGGGACAGCTCCTACGAGCAGTACTTC. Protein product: CASRRDSSYEQYF.

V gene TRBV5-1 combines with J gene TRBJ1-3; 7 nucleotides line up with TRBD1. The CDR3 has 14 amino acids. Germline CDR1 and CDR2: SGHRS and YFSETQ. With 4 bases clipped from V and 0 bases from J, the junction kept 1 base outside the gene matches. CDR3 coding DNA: TGCGCCAGCAGCCGGGACAGCTCTGGAAACACCATATATTTT. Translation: CASSRDSSGNTIYF.

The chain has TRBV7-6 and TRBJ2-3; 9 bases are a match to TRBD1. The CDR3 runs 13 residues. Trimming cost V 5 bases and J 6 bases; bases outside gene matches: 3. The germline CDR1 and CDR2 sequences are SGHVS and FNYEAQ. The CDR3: CASSLQGADTQYF. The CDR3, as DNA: TGTGCCAGCAGCCTACAGGGGGCGGATACGCAGTATTTT.

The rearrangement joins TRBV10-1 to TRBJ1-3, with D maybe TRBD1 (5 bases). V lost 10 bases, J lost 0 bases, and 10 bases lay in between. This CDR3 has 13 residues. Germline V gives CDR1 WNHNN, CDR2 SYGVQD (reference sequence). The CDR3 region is CATRQSSGNTIYF. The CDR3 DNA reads TGCGCCACCCGACAGAGCTCTGGAAACACCATATATTTT.

CDR3 DNA: TGTGCCAGCAGACAGGGGGCTACAGATACGCAGTATTTT. As protein: CASRQGATDTQYF. The V gene is TRBV25-1, the J gene TRBJ2-3; TRBD1 matches 9 bases. The trim removed 6 bases at V and 3 bases at J, leaving 1 base unmatched. The CDR3 length is 13 residues. Germline CDR1 reads MGHDK; CDR2 reads SYGVNS.

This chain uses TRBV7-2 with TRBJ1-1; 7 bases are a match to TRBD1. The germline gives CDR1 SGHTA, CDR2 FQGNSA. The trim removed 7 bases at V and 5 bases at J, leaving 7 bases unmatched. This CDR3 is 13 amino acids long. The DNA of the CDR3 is TGTGCCAGCAACTCCCAGGGGGGTACTGAAGCTTTCTTT. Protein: CASNSQGGTEAFF.

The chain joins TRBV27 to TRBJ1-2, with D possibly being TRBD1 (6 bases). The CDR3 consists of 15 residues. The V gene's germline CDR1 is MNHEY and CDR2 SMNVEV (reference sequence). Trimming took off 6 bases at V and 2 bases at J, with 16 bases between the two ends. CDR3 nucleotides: TGTGCCAGCAGGTCGGGGGGCTTTGAGAACTATGGCTACACCTTC. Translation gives CASRSGGFENYGYTF.

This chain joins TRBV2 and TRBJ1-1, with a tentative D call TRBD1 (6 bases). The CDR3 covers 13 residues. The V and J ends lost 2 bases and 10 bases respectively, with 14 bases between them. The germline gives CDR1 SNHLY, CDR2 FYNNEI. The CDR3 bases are TGTGCCAGCAGTGAACTCCGGGAACAGGGAGCTTTCTTT. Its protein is CASSELREQGAFF.

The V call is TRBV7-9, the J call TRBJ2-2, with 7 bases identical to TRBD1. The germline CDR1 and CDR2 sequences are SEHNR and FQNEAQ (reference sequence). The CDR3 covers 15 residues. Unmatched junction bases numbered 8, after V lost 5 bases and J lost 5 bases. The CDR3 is CASSLDRVLTGELFF. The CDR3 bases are TGTGCCAGCAGCCTCGACAGGGTATTGACCGGGGAGCTGTTTTTT.

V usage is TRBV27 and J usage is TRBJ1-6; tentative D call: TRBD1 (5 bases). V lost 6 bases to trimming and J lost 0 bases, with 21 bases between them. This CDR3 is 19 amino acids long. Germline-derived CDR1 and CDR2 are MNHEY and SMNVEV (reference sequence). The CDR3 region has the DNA TGTGCCAGCAGATTCTTCCGGGGGAATCTAAGCTCCTATAATTCACCCCTCCACTTT. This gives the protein CASRFFRGNLSSYNSPLHF.

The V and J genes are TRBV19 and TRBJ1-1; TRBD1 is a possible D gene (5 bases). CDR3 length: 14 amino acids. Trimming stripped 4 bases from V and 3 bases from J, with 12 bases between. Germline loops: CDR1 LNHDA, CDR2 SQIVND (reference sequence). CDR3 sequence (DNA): TGTGCCAGTAGTAAGACAGTTTTAGACACTGAAGCTTTCTTT. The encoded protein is CASSKTVLDTEAFF.